A selection of T cell receptor beta chains follows, all from one sample in a study of blood T cell repertoires in COVID-19. Assay used: immunoSEQ multiplex PCR; TCRdb lists only in-frame clones, some missing. Seen here are roughly 250,000 clones, roughly 88% observed once, and the top ten hold roughly 1.2%. The sequenced sample was PBMCs or T cells enriched from blood (not recorded which). Receptor source: a woman between 35 and 50 years old with acute COVID-19. Both conserved end residues are part of each CDR3. The size of a clone is reported for some rows only, either as once, few or many, or as a class for expanded clones.

j_call,clone_size,v_call,cdr3_aa
TRBJ2-7,-,TRBV11-2,CASSPERNQQYF
TRBJ1-3,-,TRBV10-3,CAISGVARNTIYF
TRBJ1-1,-,TRBV2,CASSDRVIGTEAFF
TRBJ1-2,-,TRBV18,CASSPRGGRQDNYGYTF
TRBJ1-1,-,TRBV18,CASSPRQPGQGTQAFF
TRBJ1-2,-,TRBV27,CASSPRTAEWFDYGYTF
TRBJ1-6,-,TRBV19,CASRVDRMDSPLHF
TRBJ1-4,-,TRBV5-4,CASSLDAGGAANEKLFF
TRBJ2-7,-,TRBV3-1/TRBV3-2,CASSQARNSGQYF
TRBJ2-3,-,TRBV7-3,CASSLGEGTSTDTQYF
TRBJ1-3,-,TRBV27,CASGDRGQGNTIYF
TRBJ1-5,-,TRBV4-1,CASSHPRRGYSNQPQHF
TRBJ2-5,few,TRBV6-5,CASRRGQGRQETQYF
TRBJ2-5,-,TRBV7-3,CASSLLGGQETQYF
TRBJ1-1,-,TRBV10-1,CASSEGSWNTEAFF
TRBJ1-4,-,TRBV7-8,CASSLVGGATNEKLFF
TRBJ2-3,-,TRBV5-1,CASGLVYRAPPDTQYF
TRBJ2-1,-,TRBV9,CASSVGFGLAGNEQFF
TRBJ2-2,-,TRBV24-1,CATSDRYPNTGELFF
TRBJ2-7,-,TRBV10-3,CAISNREYEQYF
TRBJ1-2,-,TRBV5-1,CASSFEGAQGYTF
TRBJ2-3,-,TRBV24-1,CATSDAFRDTLDTQYF
TRBJ2-7,-,TRBV20-1,CSASKDRASYEQYF
TRBJ1-5,-,TRBV3-1/TRBV3-2,CASSQDDRAGGDNQPQHF
TRBJ2-3,once,TRBV11-3,CASSPGTSEGTDTQYF
TRBJ2-2,-,TRBV19,CASSIDLSPGYPGELFF
TRBJ1-2,-,TRBV12-3/TRBV12-4,CASSLGRGYGYTF
TRBJ2-1,-,TRBV29-1,CSVRGTAYDEQFF
TRBJ2-7,-,TRBV28,CASSFGVTYEQYF
TRBJ1-2,-,TRBV4-3,CASSQEPQSGGYTF
TRBJ2-1,-,TRBV28,CASTGVAGVREQFF
TRBJ2-7,-,TRBV7-9,CASSPRGRGLSDEQYF
TRBJ2-1,-,TRBV9,CASSAGQGAYNEQFF
TRBJ1-2,once,TRBV6-5,CASSPRQVLSYGYTF
TRBJ2-6,-,TRBV4-1,CASSHPYSGANVLTF
TRBJ1-6,-,TRBV19,CASSSPPGQRNSPLHF
TRBJ1-2,-,TRBV11-2,CASSLGRGRGFGYTF
TRBJ1-1,-,TRBV30,CAWSRGSNTEAFF
TRBJ1-5,-,TRBV19,CASRPGHRQNQPQHF
TRBJ2-1,-,TRBV9,CASSYYNEQFF
TRBJ1-2,-,TRBV5-6,CASIPQTTSTNYGYTF
TRBJ1-4,-,TRBV28,CASSPNSGGSEKLFF
TRBJ2-3,-,TRBV6-2/TRBV6-3,CASSYYATSTDTQYF
TRBJ1-6,-,TRBV2,CASSGQGIDNSPLHF
TRBJ1-5,-,TRBV2,CASSEAAGDTGEPQHF
TRBJ1-2,-,TRBV24-1,CAIQGGDSYGYTF
TRBJ1-5,-,TRBV6-2/TRBV6-3,CASSYDRLSNQPQHF
TRBJ1-2,-,TRBV12-3/TRBV12-4,CASSPMIGDGYTF
TRBJ2-7,-,TRBV15,CATSPRTSGKQYF